Presented here are 13 T cell receptor beta chains from one specimen sequenced in a study of CD8+CD57+ T cells in acquired aplastic anemia. Genomic DNA served as template for TCR beta VDJ and CDR3 profiling. TCRdb reanalysed the reads using MiXCR and keeps one entry per CDR3 protein. Of 100,000 to 150,000 distinct CDR3 sequences in the sample, 41% were seen once. The sequencing sample was made of sorted CD4+, CD8+, or CD8+CD57+ T cells (not recorded which) from PBMCs. These receptors were collected from a human donor in good health, serving as a control.

This clonotype was counted many times. The genes are TRBV5-1 and TRBJ1-3; D is uncertain. V was clipped by 4 bases and J by 2 bases, with 7 bases between them. The CDR3 loop spans 13 amino acids. Germline CDR1 and CDR2: SGHRS and YFSETQ. CDR3: CASSLFAGNTIYF. CDR3 coding DNA: TGCGCCAGCAGCCTTTTTGCTGGAAACACCATATATTTT.

This clonotype was seen a handful of times. This chain links TRBV29-1 with TRBJ2-7, with D maybe TRBD1 (5 bases). V lost 5 bases, J lost 2 bases, and 13 bases lay in between. The germline V gene encodes CDR1 SQVTM and CDR2 ANQGSEA. The CDR3 extends over 13 amino acids. CDR3 nucleotide sequence: TGCAGCGTTCAGGGCCTGGGGACCTACGAGCAGTACTTC. Translated: CSVQGLGTYEQYF.

A word on this clonotype: A read error may be the cause here, since a much bigger clone is one base away. This sequence joins TRBV24-1 and TRBJ1-1; unclear D gene. The CDR3 contains 15 residues. CDR1 and CDR2 (germline): KGHDR, SFDVKD. CDR3: CASSRSTAANTEAFF. The CDR3 nucleotides read TGTGCCAGCAGTCGCTCGACGGCCGCTAACACTGAAGCTTTCTTT.

The sample holds one count of this clonotype. This chain joins TRBV11-1 and TRBJ2-1; D unclear. V dropped 5 bases and J dropped 5 bases, with 16 bases sitting between them. Per germline, CDR1 SGHAT and CDR2 FQDESV (reference sequence). The CDR3 has 15 residues. The CDR3: CASSTHFSVHNEQFF. DNA of the CDR3: TGTGCCAGCAGCACCCATTTTTCTGTCCACAATGAGCAGTTCTTC.

This clonotype was seen only once. The chain recombines TRBV2 with TRBJ1-1, with unresolved D. Trimming stripped 7 bases from V and 1 base from J, with 7 bases between. The CDR3 has 12 amino acids. Germline CDR1 SNHLY, CDR2 FYNNEI. The CDR3 loop reads CASTYRNTEAFF. For the CDR3, the DNA is TGTGCCAGCACCTACAGGAACACTGAAGCTTTCTTT.

This chain uses TRBV29-1 with TRBJ1-2; TRBD1 aligns across 10 bases. The junction had 1 base not matched to a gene; V was cut back by 4 bases and J by 5 bases. Germline lookup yields CDR1 SQVTM and CDR2 ANQGSEA. The CDR3 is 12 amino acids. The CDR3 coding sequence is TGCAGCGTTGGGACAGGGGGTTATGGCTACACCTTC. It encodes CSVGTGGYGYTF.

This clonotype was found a few times. A read error may be the cause here, since a much bigger clone is one base away. The chain employs TRBV19 and TRBJ1-4; no clear D. V was trimmed by 7 bases and J by 5 bases, leaving 14 bases between them. CDR3 size: 14 residues. Germline CDR1 is LNHDA and CDR2 is SQIVND (reference sequence). The CDR3 region is CASNNGRINEKLFF. CDR3 nucleotide sequence: TGTGCCAGTAACAATGGCAGAATAAATGAAAAACTGTTTTTT. The full variable domain, completed using reference TRBV19 and TRBJ1-4, is DGGITQSPKYLFRKEGQNVTLSCEQNLNHDAMYWYRQDPGQGLRLIYYSQIVNDFQKGDIAEGYSVSREKKESFPLTVTSAQKNPTAFYLCASNNGRINEKLFFGSGTQLSVL.

On this clonotype: Without the conserved terminal phenylalanine or tryptophan, this CDR3 likely stems from a read error. V gene TRBV2 combines with J gene TRBJ2-5, with no clear D. Germline CDR1 is SNHLY and CDR2 is FYNNEI. Trimming cost V 5 bases and J 5 bases, with 9 bases left between them. The CDR3 contains 12 residues. This chain's CDR3 is CASSQFGETQYL. As DNA, the CDR3 is TGTGCCAGCAGTCAGTTCGGGGAGACCCAGTACCTC.

In DNA, the CDR3 is TGCGCCAGCAGCCTGGATGGAGCGGGGGGCGGGAGCACAGATACGCAGTATTTT. Protein: CASSLDGAGGGSTDTQYF. The genes are TRBV5-1 and TRBJ2-3, with 9 bases aligning to TRBD2. From germline, CDR1 is SGHRS and CDR2 YFSETQ. This CDR3 is 18 amino acids long. V was clipped by 4 bases and J by 0 bases; unmatched bases: 12. Filled out from reference TRBV5-1 and TRBJ2-3, the complete variable domain reads KAGVTQTPRYLIKTRGQQVTLSCSPISGHRSVSWYQQTPGQGLQFLFEYFSETQRNKGNFPGRFSGRQFSNSRSEMNVSTLELGDSALYLCASSLDGAGGGSTDTQYFGPGTRLTVL.

The chain combines TRBV25-1 with TRBJ2-7, with a possible D match to TRBD1 (6 bases). Trimming removed 5 bases at V and 3 bases at J, with 11 bases between. CDR3 length: 13 amino acids. CDR1 and CDR2 from the germline V gene are MGHDK and SYGVNS. CDR3 in amino acids: CASSSGTRYEQYF. The CDR3 bases are TGTGCCAGCAGTTCCGGGACACGCTACGAGCAGTACTTC.

At least ten counts were recorded for this clonotype. The rearrangement links TRBV19 to TRBJ1-4; D perhaps matches TRBD1 (5 bases). V was pared by 7 bases and J by 6 bases, with 12 bases between. CDR1 is LNHDA and CDR2 is SQIVND in the germline V gene (reference sequence). This CDR3 is 13 amino acids long. CDR3 sequence (DNA): TGTGCCAGTATGGCAGGGATGCATGAAAAACTGTTTTTT. Translated: CASMAGMHEKLFF. Filled out from reference TRBV19 and TRBJ1-4, the complete variable domain reads DGGITQSPKYLFRKEGQNVTLSCEQNLNHDAMYWYRQDPGQGLRLIYYSQIVNDFQKGDIAEGYSVSREKKESFPLTVTSAQKNPTAFYLCASMAGMHEKLFFGSGTQLSVL.

This clonotype was seen ten or more times. This sequence joins TRBV11-2 and TRBJ2-1, with D possibly being TRBD2 (6 bases). The CDR3 runs 16 residues. CDR1 is SGHAT, CDR2 FQNNGV, per germline. The V gene lost 1 base and the J gene lost 2 bases, with 12 bases spanning the gap. The DNA of the CDR3 is TGTGCCAGCAGCTTAGGTCTAGCGACAACCTACAATGAGCAGTTCTTC. Translating gives CASSLGLATTYNEQFF.

By sample share, this clonotype is medium-sized. V usage is TRBV15 and J usage is TRBJ1-3, with 8 nucleotides matching TRBD1. Per germline, CDR1 LNHNV and CDR2 YYDKDF (reference sequence). J was trimmed by 3 bases and V by 4 bases; bases with no gene match: 5. The CDR3 spans 15 residues. The DNA of the CDR3 is TGTGCCACCAGCAAGACAGGGGCCATTGGAAACACCATATATTTT. Translating it yields CATSKTGAIGNTIYF.